This is a list of T cell receptor beta chains from one sample in a study of neurological immune-mediated disorders. TCRdb ran MiXCR on the 5' RACE reads and lists one entry per CDR3 protein. Here the sample spans about 69,000 distinct CDR3 sequences, around 3.9% being singletons. The sequencing input was PBMCs. The receptors derive from a man aged 25-40 years with multiple sclerosis. Each CDR3 is given with its conserved first and last residue. The D gene is left open where the match is weak. Rows may omit the clone size; those that give it use once, few, many or a size class.

>TRBJ2-5|many|.|TRBV7-2
TGTGCCAGCAGCTTTGACGCCTTGGGGACCCAGTACTTC
CASSFDALGTQYF
>TRBJ2-1|many|TRBD1|TRBV29-1
TGCAGCGTTGGAGGACAGGGGAGCTCCTACAATGAGCAGTTCTTC
CSVGGQGSSYNEQFF
>TRBJ1-1|many|.|TRBV20-1
TGCAGTGCTAGGGAGGTGTTGCGGCCTGAAGCTTTCTTT
CSAREVLRPEAFF
>TRBJ2-3|many|.|TRBV20-1
TGCAGTGCTAGGCGCCACCGGGACTCGGGAACAGATACGCAGTATTTT
CSARRHRDSGTDTQYF
>TRBJ2-3|.|TRBD2|TRBV20-1
TGCAGTGCGGACTGCAACACTCTAGCGGGGCCTTTCACAGATACGCAGTATTTT
CSADCNTLAGPFTDTQYF
>TRBJ2-1|.|TRBD2|TRBV6-4
TGTGCCAGCGGCCGGGGGGAGGATGAGCAGTTCTTC
CASGRGEDEQFF
>TRBJ1-1|many|.|TRBV29-1
TGCAGCGGCCGTGGGGGCTGGAACACTGAAGCTTTCTTT
CSGRGGWNTEAFF
>TRBJ2-7|.|TRBD2|TRBV4-1
TGCGCCAGCAGCCAATACACAACGGGGGGTGATTACGAGCAGTACTTC
CASSQYTTGGDYEQYF
>TRBJ2-5|many|.|TRBV20-1
TGCAGTGCAGCCGCCCAGACCCAGTACTTC
CSAAAQTQYF
>TRBJ2-5|many|.|TRBV4-1
TGCGCCAGCAGCCAAGAGTTTCAGGGTGGGGAGACCCAGTACTTC
CASSQEFQGGETQYF
>TRBJ2-1|many|TRBD1|TRBV20-1
TGCAGTGCTAGACCATTGACAGGGGGCGGGAATGAGCAGTTCTTC
CSARPLTGGGNEQFF
>TRBJ2-7|few|.|TRBV7-9
TGTGCCAGCAGCTTTTCTCATGGGTACACCTACGAGCAGTACTTC
CASSFSHGYTYEQYF
>TRBJ2-1|many|.|TRBV28
TGTGCCAGCAGTTCCTTACGGGGGCAGTTCTTC
CASSSLRGQFF
>TRBJ1-6|many|.|TRBV7-9
TGTGCCAGCAGCTTAGCCAGCCGGGGTTCCCTCAACTTT
CASSLASRGSLNF
>TRBJ2-1|many|.|TRBV5-6
TGTGCCAGCACTCCGGGACGGAATGACAATGAGCAGTTCTTC
CASTPGRNDNEQFF
>TRBJ1-6|many|.|TRBV6-6
TGTGCCAGCAGTTACATGGTGGGCGCGGCCCTCCACTTT
CASSYMVGAALHF
>TRBJ1-2|many|.|TRBV29-1
TGCAGCGTTTTTTCAGGGAATGGCTACACCTTC
CSVFSGNGYTF
>TRBJ1-4|many|TRBD1|TRBV20-1
TGCAGTGCTAGAGGTTGGACAGGGGATGGGCGGACAACTAATGAAAAACTGTTTTTT
CSARGWTGDGRTTNEKLFF
>TRBJ2-7|many|.|TRBV5-1
TGCGCCAGCAGCTTGGAACGGGGAGACGAGCAGTACTTC
CASSLERGDEQYF
>TRBJ2-1|many|.|TRBV7-9
TGTGCCAGCAGCTTCAGGGGTATCTACAATGAGCAGTTCTTC
CASSFRGIYNEQFF
>TRBJ2-5|many|.|TRBV6-6
TGTGCCAGCAGACTGGATCCGCCCGGAGAAACCTCCTTC
CASRLDPPGETSF
>TRBJ2-2|many|.|TRBV5-5
TGTGCCAGCAGCTTCGGGACTCCCGGACGAGAGCTGTTTTTT
CASSFGTPGRELFF
>TRBJ2-3|many|TRBD2|TRBV7-6
TGTGCCAGCAGCTTAGCGCCTAGCGGGGGAAGGGCAGATACGCAGTATTTT
CASSLAPSGGRADTQYF
>TRBJ2-5|many|.|TRBV29-1
TGCAGCGTTGACAGGGGCCGGGTCGAGACCCAGTACTTC
CSVDRGRVETQYF
>TRBJ2-5|.|TRBD1|TRBV4-1
TGCGCCAGCAGCCCGCGAAAGGGGGCGGAGACCCAGTACTTC
CASSPRKGAETQYF
>TRBJ1-5|.|.|TRBV11-3
TGTGCCAGCACCCCGGAGGACGGTGATGACAATCAGCCCCAGCATTTT
CASTPEDGDDNQPQHF
>TRBJ2-7|many|TRBD1|TRBV14
TGTGCCAGCAGCCAGGAGCTTGGGACAGGAGCATACGAGCAGTACTTC
CASSQELGTGAYEQYF
>TRBJ2-5|many|TRBD2|TRBV9
TGTGCCAGCAGCGTAGCCCTCAGCGGGGGGGCCGAGACCCAGTACTTC
CASSVALSGGAETQYF
>TRBJ1-1|many|.|TRBV18
TGTGCCAGCTCACCCCGCGCAGGCACTGAAGCTTTCTTT
CASSPRAGTEAFF
>TRBJ1-5|many|.|TRBV20-1
TGCAGTGCCTCAATGTCGGGGAGGAGCAATCAGCCCCAGCATTTT
CSASMSGRSNQPQHF
>TRBJ2-1|many|TRBD2|TRBV6-6
TGTGCCAGCAGACCAGGGACTAAGGCTCCTGAGCAGTTCTTC
CASRPGTKAPEQFF
>TRBJ2-3|many|.|TRBV20-1
TGCAGTGCTAGAGATTCGCGCGCCGGGCAAACTACGCAGTATTTT
CSARDSRAGQTTQYF
>TRBJ2-5|many|.|TRBV5-1
TGCGCCAGCAGCTTGGCTTGGGGTGGAGAGACCCAGTACTTC
CASSLAWGGETQYF
>TRBJ1-6|many|TRBD1|TRBV9
TGTGCCAGCAGCCTACAGGGGGAGGGGTCACCCCTCCACTTT
CASSLQGEGSPLHF
>TRBJ2-1|many|TRBD2|TRBV20-1
TGCAGTGCTAGTGGGCGGGGGATCCCCTACAATGAGCAGTTCTTC
CSASGRGIPYNEQFF
>TRBJ1-5|many|.|TRBV18
TGTGCCAGCTCACCGTCTAAAGGAAATCAGCCCCAGCATTTT
CASSPSKGNQPQHF
>TRBJ2-3|many|.|TRBV4-1
TGCGCCAGCAGCCAGGGGGCGGGGGTGTATACGCAGTATTTT
CASSQGAGVYTQYF
>TRBJ1-1|many|TRBD1|TRBV7-9
TGTGCCAGCAGCCCATCCAGGGGGCTGTACACTGAAGCTTTCTTT
CASSPSRGLYTEAFF
>TRBJ1-1|many|.|TRBV29-1
TGCAGCGTTGACCGGGGCTGGGGCATGAACACTGAAGCTTTCTTT
CSVDRGWGMNTEAFF
>TRBJ1-4|many|.|TRBV2
TGTGCCAGCAGGCGGACAGTTAATGAAAAACTGTTTTTT
CASRRTVNEKLFF
>TRBJ2-3|many|.|TRBV5-6
TGTGCCAGCAGCCGAGGGGCTAGCGCGCACAATACGCAGTATTTT
CASSRGASAHNTQYF
>TRBJ1-5|many|TRBD1|TRBV6-6
TGTGCCAGCAGTTCCCCAGGGGGCGAGCAGCCCCAGCATTTT
CASSSPGGEQPQHF
>TRBJ2-7|many|TRBD1|TRBV25-1
TGTGCCAGCAGTACGGACAGGTTCCCCCAGTTCTCCGAGCAGTACTTC
CASSTDRFPQFSEQYF
>TRBJ1-1|few|TRBD1|TRBV6-2/TRBV6-3
TGTGCCAGCACCAACGCCTGGGGCAGGGGGTTCCGAACTGAAGCTTTCTTT
CASTNAWGRGFRTEAFF
>TRBJ1-1|many|.|TRBV6-5
TGTGCCAGCAGTTACTCGTCCGTCCACACTGAAGCTTTCTTT
CASSYSSVHTEAFF
>TRBJ2-7|few|.|TRBV6-5
TGTGCCAGCAGTTACACAGCGGGACAGCTCTACGAGCAGTACTTC
CASSYTAGQLYEQYF
>TRBJ2-1|many|.|TRBV6-4
TGTGCCAGCAGTGAGATGGCAGAATACAATGAGCAGTTCTTC
CASSEMAEYNEQFF
>TRBJ2-3|many|.|TRBV5-6
TGTGCCAGCAGCTTGGCAGCTCAAATCACCACAGATACGCAGTATTTT
CASSLAAQITTDTQYF
>TRBJ1-1|many|.|TRBV5-1
TGCGCCAGCAGCGGACGGACGGTGAACACTGAAGCTTTCTTT
CASSGRTVNTEAFF